These 10 T cell receptor beta chains came from one sample sequenced in a study of early T cells in non-severe SARS-CoV-2 infection. Using its own MiXCR run on the 5' RACE reads, TCRdb lists one record per CDR3 protein. The sample includes under 70,000 distinct CDR3 sequences, less than 5% of them seen just once. The sequenced sample consisted of whole blood. The receptors here all came from an adult who was a healthcare worker with PCR-confirmed SARS-CoV-2 infection or an uninfected control (not recorded which).

The genes are TRBV20-1 and TRBJ2-1; 8 bases map to TRBD1. Germline V CDR1 and CDR2: DFQATT, SNEGSKA (reference sequence). Trimming cost V 5 bases and J 9 bases; bases outside gene matches: 18. This CDR3 is built from 16 residues. The CDR3 spells CSAQRTGSRIQGEQFF. Here the CDR3 DNA reads TGCAGTGCTCAGAGGACAGGGTCGAGGATTCAGGGTGAGCAGTTCTTC.

This sequence joins TRBV24-1 and TRBJ2-7, with TRBD2 identical over 10 bases. With 11 bases clipped from V and 3 bases from J, the junction kept 9 bases outside the gene matches. The CDR3 contains 14 residues. Germline V gene sequence: CDR1 KGHDR, CDR2 SFDVKD. The CDR3 here is CAISSSGRFYEQYF. The CDR3 region has the DNA TGTGCCATTTCATCTAGCGGGAGATTCTACGAGCAGTACTTC.

This clonotype was seen ten or more times. V and J are TRBV20-1 and TRBJ2-7, with D unresolved. The CDR3 runs to 13 residues. V lost 2 bases and J 0 bases, leaving 8 bases between the germline ends. The germline gives CDR1 DFQATT, CDR2 SNEGSKA (reference sequence). The CDR3 loop is CSARRPSSYEQYF. CDR3 bases: TGCAGTGCTAGACGACCTAGCTCCTACGAGCAGTACTTC.

In its sample, this clonotype was seen a few times. This chain joins TRBV15 and TRBJ1-1; no firm D call. V lost 5 bases, J lost 4 bases, and 11 bases lay in between. This CDR3 contains 13 residues. Germline-derived CDR1 and CDR2 are LNHNV and YYDKDF (reference sequence). This CDR3 reads CATSPEIITEAFF. The CDR3 DNA follows: TGTGCCACCAGCCCAGAGATTATCACTGAAGCTTTCTTT.

This clonotype was counted between two and nine times. The chain recombines TRBV12-3 or TRBV12-4 with TRBJ1-4; TRBD1 matches at 10 bases. The CDR3 sequence is 16 residues long. The trim removed 5 bases at V and 4 bases at J, leaving 7 bases unmatched. The DNA for the CDR3 is TGTGCCAGCAGTCTGGGACAGGGGAATCATAATGAAAAACTGTTTTTT. Translation: CASSLGQGNHNEKLFF.

This clonotype appeared many times. The chain uses TRBV7-3 and TRBJ2-5; no firm D call. V was cut by 1 base and J by 0 bases, with 3 bases left in between. Germline V lookup: CDR1 SGHTA, CDR2 FQGTGA. The CDR3 consists of 13 residues. CDR3 region: CASSLSNQETQYF. CDR3 coding DNA: TGTGCCAGCAGCTTAAGTAACCAAGAGACCCAGTACTTC.

This sequence joins TRBV6-5 and TRBJ1-4, with D possibly TRBD1 on 6 matching bases. The CDR3 sequence is 15 residues long. V lost 4 bases and J lost 8, with 17 bases in between. The V gene's germline CDR1 is MNHEY and CDR2 SVGAGI. In DNA form, the CDR3 reads TGTGCCAGCAGTTCCCACCAAGGGGGGGGCGAAAAACTGTTTTTT. Translation gives CASSSHQGGGEKLFF.

Ten or more counts support this clonotype. This sequence joins TRBV6-6 and TRBJ1-2; D gene unclear. Per the germline V gene, CDR1 is MNHNY and CDR2 is SVGAGI (reference sequence). Between the trimmed V and J ends, which lost 2 bases and 7 bases, there was a span of 11 bases. The CDR3 sequence is 13 residues long. CDR3 amino acids: CASSYLQHGGYTF. The CDR3 DNA follows: TGTGCCAGCAGTTACCTTCAGCACGGTGGCTACACCTTC.

The V call is TRBV6-5, the J call TRBJ2-7, with D possibly matching TRBD2 (6 bases). V lost 2 bases to trimming and J lost 5 bases, with 10 bases between them. Germline CDR1 reads MNHEY; CDR2 reads SVGAGI. This CDR3 spans 13 amino acids. The CDR3 nucleotides are TGTGCCAGCAGTTACGGGGGGAGGAACGAGCAGTACTTC. Translating gives CASSYGGRNEQYF.

This clonotype was seen repeatedly, ten times or more. CDR3 DNA: TGTGCCACCCGACAGAACACCGGGGAGCTGTTTTTT. Its translation is CATRQNTGELFF. The chain employs TRBV24-1 and TRBJ2-2; D call uncertain. Germline lookup yields CDR1 KGHDR and CDR2 SFDVKD. The CDR3 consists of 12 residues. Trimming left V 9 bases short and J 1 base short, with 5 bases between.